These 16 T cell receptor beta chains came from one sample sequenced in a study of T-cell reconstitution after alpha-beta-depleted transplantation in children. The authors prepared the TCRbeta library with unique molecular identifiers. Each CDR3 protein is one row after TCRdb ran MiXCR on the PCR reads. The sample consists of 450,000 to 600,000 distinct CDR3 sequences, about 18% of them appearing once. The specimen comprised PBMCs from the stem cell graft donor, sampled from the stem cell graft. These receptors were taken from a human donor who donated a stem cell graft to a child with acute lymphoblastic leukemia.

This clonotype was seen a handful of times. The gene calls are TRBV12-3 or TRBV12-4 and TRBJ2-1, with D tentatively TRBD1 (5 bases). Trimming took 0 bases from V and 3 from J, leaving 18 bases between them. This CDR3 is built from 18 residues. As DNA, the CDR3 is TGTGCCAGCAGTTTAGCGGGGCCTATCGCAGCTCTCTACAATGAGCAGTTCTTC. Protein: CASSLAGPIAALYNEQFF.

The J gene is TRBJ1-1, the V gene TRBV3-1, with unresolved D. The germline V and J ends were trimmed by 1 base and 5 bases, with 11 bases remaining between them. Looked up from germline, CDR1 is LGHDT and CDR2 is YNNKEL (reference sequence). The CDR3 length is 14 residues. The CDR3 DNA is TGTGCCAGCAGCCAAGGACATTCCTGGACTGAAGCTTTCTTT. Translation gives CASSQGHSWTEAFF.

This chain uses TRBV9 with TRBJ2-3; D not certain. The CDR3 loop spans 14 amino acids. V shed 1 base and J shed 4 bases, with 10 bases lying between them. Germline CDR1 reads SGDLS; CDR2 reads YYNGEE. CDR3 in amino acids: CASSVRSTSDTQYF. The CDR3 DNA is TGTGCCAGCAGCGTAAGGAGCACATCAGATACGCAGTATTTT.

This clonotype was detected only a few times. V usage is TRBV12-3 or TRBV12-4 and J usage is TRBJ2-5, with 10 bases matching TRBD2. V dropped 6 bases and J dropped 5; count of bases not matched to a gene: 15. The CDR3 has 17 amino acids. CDR3 in amino acids: CASSWSGLAGVPETQYF. The CDR3 DNA is TGTGCCAGCAGCTGGAGTGGGCTAGCGGGAGTCCCGGAGACCCAGTACTTC.

This clonotype was seen repeatedly, ten times or more. The rearrangement uses TRBV29-1 and TRBJ1-1; D remains ambiguous. V lost 1 base and J lost 2, with 8 bases in between. The CDR3 extends over 13 amino acids. Germline values: CDR1 SQVTM, CDR2 ANQGSEA. The CDR3 sequence: CSVEVNENTEAFF. The CDR3 DNA reads TGCAGCGTTGAAGTAAACGAAAACACTGAAGCTTTCTTT.

V is TRBV4-1 and J is TRBJ2-5; 8 positions match TRBD2. Germline V gives CDR1 MGHRA, CDR2 YSYEKL. This CDR3 contains 14 residues. Germline trimming cut 3 bases from V and 5 bases from J; bases unmatched to any gene: 5. The DNA for the CDR3 is TGCGCCAGCAGCCAGGGAGCGGGAGATGAGACCCAGTACTTC. Protein product: CASSQGAGDETQYF.

The chain uses TRBV12-3 or TRBV12-4 and TRBJ2-5, with D tentatively TRBD1 (5 bases). This CDR3 has 14 residues. V was cut by 3 bases and J by 5 bases, with 13 bases left in between. The CDR3 is CASSLGRVWETQYF. The CDR3 DNA follows: TGTGCCAGCAGTTTGGGCAGGGTATGGGAGACCCAGTACTTC.

This clonotype has more than one count but fewer than ten. V is TRBV9 and J is TRBJ2-3; D unresolved. From germline, CDR1 is SGDLS and CDR2 YYNGEE. V was cut by 4 bases and J by 1 base, with 13 bases left in between. This CDR3 comprises 15 residues. DNA of the CDR3: TGTGCCAGCAGCTCCGTGGGGTTTGGCACAGATACGCAGTATTTT. This codes for CASSSVGFGTDTQYF.

The V and J genes are TRBV10-3 and TRBJ2-1; a possible D gene is TRBD2 (5 bases). Trimming took 0 bases from V and 0 from J, leaving 12 bases between them. Germline V gene data show CDR1 as ENHRY and CDR2 as SYGVKD. The CDR3 has 17 amino acids. As DNA, the CDR3 is TGTGCCATCAGTGAGTCGACTCGTGGGAGCTCCTACAATGAGCAGTTCTTC. It translates to CAISESTRGSSYNEQFF.

The chain recombines TRBV4-1 with TRBJ2-1; D is unclear. CDR1 is MGHRA, CDR2 YSYEKL, per germline. V lost 4 bases and J 8 bases, leaving 18 bases between the germline ends. This CDR3 is built from 15 residues. The CDR3 DNA follows: TGCGCCAGCAGCCCCAGTCCCGGATCACGCGATGAGCAGTTCTTC. Translating it yields CASSPSPGSRDEQFF.

The V and J genes are TRBV27 and TRBJ1-2; TRBD1 might be the D (5 bases). CDR1 and CDR2 (germline): MNHEY, SMNVEV (reference sequence). The V end was cut by 4 bases, the J end by 4 bases, with 19 bases between. The CDR3 contains 16 residues. The DNA for the CDR3 is TGTGCCAGCAGTTCCGAACCCTCGGGACGGTTCTATGGCTACACCTTC. Its protein product is CASSSEPSGRFYGYTF.

This clonotype has a handful of counts. The V and J genes are TRBV7-8 and TRBJ2-7, with D maybe TRBD2 (5 bases). The CDR3 runs to 15 residues. V was pared by 1 base and J by 3 bases, with 13 bases between. Germline V gene data show CDR1 as SGHVS and CDR2 as FQNEAQ. The DNA of the CDR3 is TGTGCCAGCAGCTTAGAAGGGTCGGGAATCTACGAGCAGTACTTC. Translating gives CASSLEGSGIYEQYF.

There are a few counts of this clonotype. The chain couples TRBV19 to TRBJ1-5; D unclear. This CDR3 contains 12 residues. V dropped 5 bases and J dropped 5 bases, with 7 bases sitting between them. The germline CDR1 and CDR2 sequences are LNHDA and SQIVND (reference sequence). The DNA of the CDR3 is TGTGCCAGTAGTGATCGCTATCAGCCCCAGCATTTT. It is translated as CASSDRYQPQHF.

The J gene is TRBJ1-1, the V gene TRBV5-1, with D unresolved. This CDR3 region has 13 residues. V was shortened by 0 bases and J by 11 bases, with 14 bases between the two germline ends. Germline V gene data show CDR1 as SGHRS and CDR2 as YFSETQ. CDR3 nucleotide sequence: TGCGCCAGCAGCTTGGGGCGGGCAGTGCGCGCTTTCTTT. It is translated as CASSLGRAVRAFF.

This clonotype showed up just a few times. The chain has TRBV4-1 and TRBJ2-7, with 10 bases lining up with TRBD1. This CDR3 is 18 amino acids long. Per the germline V gene, CDR1 is MGHRA and CDR2 is YSYEKL. Trimming cost V 1 base and J 1 base; bases outside gene matches: 10. CDR3 protein: CASSQGTGGPHFSYEQYF. CDR3 nucleotides: TGCGCCAGCAGCCAAGGGACAGGGGGTCCTCACTTTTCCTACGAGCAGTACTTC.

The chain links TRBV5-1 to TRBJ2-7, with D possibly matching TRBD1 (5 bases). V dropped 6 bases and J dropped 3 bases, with 16 bases sitting between them. This CDR3 region has 14 residues. The V gene's germline CDR1 is SGHRS and CDR2 YFSETQ. The CDR3 is CASNPDRTFYEQYF. The CDR3 DNA reads TGCGCCAGCAACCCCGACAGAACTTTCTACGAGCAGTACTTC.